Listed below are T cell receptor beta chains from one sample, sequenced in a study of cytomegalovirus exposure and HLA in healthy donors. Libraries were prepared by immunoSEQ multiplex PCR; TCRdb keeps only in-frame clonotypes and omits some of them. The table includes 200,000 to 300,000 clones, 70% to 90% detected once. Input material: PBMCs. These receptors all stem from a woman under 40 in good health and CMV-seropositive. CDR3s include the opening cysteine and the closing phenylalanine or tryptophan. A D gene is named only where the DNA matches it firmly. Only part of the rows carry a size: once, few, many, or a class if the clone is expanded.

v_call,d_call,clone_size,j_call,cdr3_aa,cdr3_nt
TRBV18,-,-,TRBJ2-5,CASSPNFQETQYF,TGTGCCAGCTCACCGAACTTCCAAGAGACCCAGTACTTC
TRBV6-5,-,-,TRBJ1-1,CASNAGFDTEAFF,TGTGCCAGCAATGCAGGGTTCGACACTGAAGCTTTCTTT
TRBV6-1,-,-,TRBJ2-7,CASSPPAVATYEQYF,TGTGCCAGCAGCCCCCCGGCGGTCGCGACCTACGAGCAGTACTTC
TRBV5-1,-,-,TRBJ2-2,CASSLGAGTNTGELFF,TGCGCCAGCAGCTTGGGGGCAGGGACGAACACCGGGGAGCTGTTTTTT
TRBV10-2,-,-,TRBJ2-3,CASSGGGTDTQYF,TGCGCCAGCAGTGGAGGAGGCACAGATACGCAGTATTTT
TRBV18,TRBD2,few,TRBJ2-7,CASSSGGTYEQYF,TGTGCCAGCTCCTCGGGGGGGACCTACGAGCAGTACTTC
TRBV4-2,TRBD2,-,TRBJ2-7,CASSQDPGLATYEQYF,TGTGCCAGCAGCCAAGACCCGGGACTAGCAACCTACGAGCAGTACTTC
TRBV27,-,once,TRBJ1-1,CASSRRGGTEAFF,TGTGCCAGCAGTCGCAGGGGCGGAACTGAAGCTTTCTTT
TRBV18,TRBD1,-,TRBJ2-7,CASSPPSQGASGEQYF,TGTGCCAGCTCACCACCGTCCCAGGGGGCCTCTGGAGAGCAGTACTTC
TRBV9,TRBD2,-,TRBJ2-1,CASSVDLAGGIDEQFF,TGTGCCAGCAGCGTAGACCTAGCGGGAGGGATCGATGAGCAGTTCTTC
TRBV7-9,TRBD2,-,TRBJ2-5,CASSPSRWTSRKTQYF,TGTGCCAGCAGCCCAAGTCGATGGACTAGTCGGAAGACCCAGTACTTC
TRBV30,-,-,TRBJ1-1,CAWSATSSNTEAFF,TGTGCCTGGAGTGCGACATCTTCGAACACTGAAGCTTTCTTT
TRBV30,TRBD1,-,TRBJ1-1,CAWGDRGTEAFF,TGTGCCTGGGGGGACAGGGGGACTGAAGCTTTCTTT
TRBV5-4,TRBD1,-,TRBJ2-2,CASSVTGAGELFF,TGTGCCAGCAGCGTGACAGGGGCCGGGGAGCTGTTTTTT
TRBV18,-,-,TRBJ2-7,CASSARDLTYEQYF,TGTGCCAGCTCAGCGCGGGACCTAACCTACGAGCAGTACTTC
TRBV30,-,-,TRBJ1-1,CAWRVGGLNTEAFF,TGTGCCTGGAGGGTCGGAGGGCTGAACACTGAAGCTTTCTTT
TRBV19,TRBD1,-,TRBJ1-2,CASSTRGPGDIYGYTF,TGTGCCAGTAGTACCAGGGGGCCGGGGGATATATATGGCTACACCTTC
TRBV10-3,TRBD1,-,TRBJ2-2,CAITGTGSTGELFF,TGTGCCATCACCGGGACAGGGAGCACCGGGGAGCTGTTTTTT
TRBV5-1,TRBD1,-,TRBJ1-5,CASSPNGDRQQPQHF,TGCGCCAGCAGCCCTAACGGGGACAGGCAACAGCCCCAGCATTTT
TRBV7-9,-,-,TRBJ2-1,CASSLGQASNEQFF,TGTGCCAGCAGCTTAGGACAGGCGAGCAATGAGCAGTTCTTC
TRBV18,-,-,TRBJ2-5,CASGRGEETQYF,TGTGCCAGCGGTCGCGGGGAAGAGACCCAGTACTTC
TRBV5-4,-,-,TRBJ2-3,CASSRDFKDTQYF,TGTGCCAGCAGCCGGGACTTCAAAGATACGCAGTATTTT
TRBV30,TRBD1,-,TRBJ1-5,CAWSPKGQKNQPQHF,TGTGCCTGGAGTCCTAAGGGACAGAAGAATCAGCCCCAGCATTTT
TRBV5-1,-,-,TRBJ2-1,CASSSRTGIQYNEQFF,TGCGCCAGCAGCTCCCGGACGGGGATACAATACAATGAGCAGTTCTTC
TRBV5-6,TRBD1,-,TRBJ2-2,CASSLVGQLNTGELFF,TGTGCCAGCAGCTTGGTGGGACAGTTAAACACCGGGGAGCTGTTTTTT
TRBV7-3,-,-,TRBJ1-2,CASSLYGARYGYTF,TGTGCCAGCAGCTTATATGGGGCTAGGTATGGCTACACCTTC
TRBV7-8,-,-,TRBJ2-1,CASSSSRDFAYNEQFF,TGTGCCAGCAGCTCCTCCCGGGACTTTGCCTACAATGAGCAGTTCTTC